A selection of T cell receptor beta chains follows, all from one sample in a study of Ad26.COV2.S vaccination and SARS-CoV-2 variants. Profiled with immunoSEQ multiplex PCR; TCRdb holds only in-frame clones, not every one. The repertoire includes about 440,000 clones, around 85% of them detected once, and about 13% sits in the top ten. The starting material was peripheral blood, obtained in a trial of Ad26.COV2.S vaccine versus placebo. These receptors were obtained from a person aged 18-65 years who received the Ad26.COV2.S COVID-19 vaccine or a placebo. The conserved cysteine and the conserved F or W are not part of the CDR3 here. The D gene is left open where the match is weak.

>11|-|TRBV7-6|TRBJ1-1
ASSLLEGTEAF
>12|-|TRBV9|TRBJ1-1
ASAPLVFDTEAF
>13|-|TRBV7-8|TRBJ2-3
ASSLGVHSTDTQY
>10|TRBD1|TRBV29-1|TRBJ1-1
SATETGVGAF
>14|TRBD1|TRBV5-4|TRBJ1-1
ASTADRGRSSTEAF
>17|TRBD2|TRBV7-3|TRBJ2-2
ASSLRLAGGPGRDGELF
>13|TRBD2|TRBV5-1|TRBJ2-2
ASSEGTSGTGELF
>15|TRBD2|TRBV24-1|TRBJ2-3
ATSDIGLAGDTDTQY
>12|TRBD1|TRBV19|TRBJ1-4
AVTGVRGNEKLF
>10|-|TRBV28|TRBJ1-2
ASSFTAYGYT
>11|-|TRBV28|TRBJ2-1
ASSFLGLNEQF
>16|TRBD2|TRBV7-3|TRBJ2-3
ASSLAGGVGMVTDTQY
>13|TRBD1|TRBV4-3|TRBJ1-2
ASSQEGRQGGGYT
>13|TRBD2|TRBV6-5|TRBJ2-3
ASSITSAFTDTQY